These T cell receptor beta chains were read from a single sample in a study of T cells in Graves' hyperthyroidism and ophthalmopathy. Via MiXCR, TCRdb re-called the multiplex PCR reads, giving one row per CDR3 protein. The sample lists 380,000 or so distinct CDR3 sequences; 15% to 20% were seen once. The sequencing sample was made of blood. The receptor set was obtained from a woman aged 18-30 years with Graves' hyperthyroidism. CDR3s include the opening cysteine and the closing phenylalanine or tryptophan. D genes are given only for firm matches. Clone size appears in some rows only: once, few, many, or a class for an expanded clone.

j_call,d_call,cdr3_length,v_call,clone_size,cdr3_nt,cdr3_aa
TRBJ1-1,.,13,TRBV7-2,many,TGTGCCAGCAGCCGCTCAGGGAACACTGAAGCTTTCTTT,CASSRSGNTEAFF
TRBJ1-2,TRBD1,12,TRBV7-6,many,TGTGCCAGCAGCTTGGACAGGGCTAGCTACACCTTC,CASSLDRASYTF
TRBJ1-2,.,15,TRBV6-1,many,TGTGCCAGCAGTGAAGCAAAGAGGTCAGCCTATGGCTACACCTTC,CASSEAKRSAYGYTF
TRBJ1-3,.,14,TRBV3-1,many,TGTGCCAGCAGCCAAGCGGATCGGGGAAACACCATATATTTT,CASSQADRGNTIYF
TRBJ2-2,.,15,TRBV7-3,many,TGTGCCAGCAGCCTTCAAAAGGGGTTCACCGGGGAGCTGTTTTTT,CASSLQKGFTGELFF
TRBJ2-2,TRBD1,14,TRBV2,many,TGTGCCAGCAGTTCCGACAGGGGCACCGGGGAGCTGTTTTTT,CASSSDRGTGELFF
TRBJ1-5,.,13,TRBV20-1,many,TGCAGTGCTAGAGTAAGGCTGAATCAGCCCCAGCATTTT,CSARVRLNQPQHF
TRBJ2-5,.,14,TRBV29-1,.,TGCAGCGTTGAAGGGGGGGACACCCAAGAGACCCAGTACTTC,CSVEGGDTQETQYF
TRBJ2-7,TRBD2,17,TRBV6-5,many,TGTGCCAGCAGTTACTTTCTCCAGCGGGGGGCACCGGGGTTGCAGTACTTC,CASSYFLQRGAPGLQYF
TRBJ2-7,.,13,TRBV12-5,once,TGTGCTAGTGGCCCCCCGGCGACCTACGAGCAGTACTTC,CASGPPATYEQYF
TRBJ2-7,.,13,TRBV2,many,TGTGCCAGCCACTTCGGCAGAGCCTACGAGCAGTACTTC,CASHFGRAYEQYF
TRBJ1-1,.,14,TRBV20-1,many,TGCAGTGCTAGAGGAGCAGGGCCTTCGACTGAAGCTTTCTTT,CSARGAGPSTEAFF
TRBJ2-2,.,12,TRBV6-1,.,TGTGCCAGCTTCCAATTTGGTGGGGAGCTGTTTTTT,CASFQFGGELFF
TRBJ1-1,TRBD1,14,TRBV5-6,.,TGTGCCAGCAGCTCAACAGGGGGCCACACTGAAGCTTTCTTT,CASSSTGGHTEAFF
TRBJ1-2,.,14,TRBV7-2,many,TGTGCCAGCAGCTTCTCCGAGGGGTACTATGGCTACACCTTC,CASSFSEGYYGYTF
TRBJ2-7,.,15,TRBV2,.,TGTGCCAGCAGTGAAGCGCTCATAAGCTCCTACGAGCAGTACTTC,CASSEALISSYEQYF
TRBJ1-3,.,16,TRBV2,many,TGTGCCAGCAGTGAACGGTGGGCTTCGCGATGGAACACCACATATTTT,CASSERWASRWNTTYF
TRBJ1-2,.,16,TRBV6-5,many,TGTGCCAGCAGTTACTCGGGGAGAAGGATTGGTGATGGCTACACCTTC,CASSYSGRRIGDGYTF
TRBJ1-2,.,14,TRBV6-1,.,TGTGCCAGCAGGCGAGGGACTGCTAACTATGGCTACACCTTC,CASRRGTANYGYTF
TRBJ1-2,.,13,TRBV25-1,many,TGTGCCAGCAGTGCCTTGGGGAGGGATGGCTACACCTTC,CASSALGRDGYTF
TRBJ1-5,.,15,TRBV7-8,once,TGTGCCAGCAGCTCCGCAACAGCTAGCAATCAGCCCCAGCATTTT,CASSSATASNQPQHF